This record concerns one T cell receptor beta chain sequence. Its antigen is still unknown. The data originate from a study of shared clonotypes between healthy human individuals. Study-level background: Donor ages ranged 18 to 49 years: a couple of women, a few men.

CDR1 and CDR2 (germline): MRHNA, SNTAGT. After removal of 5 bases from V and 0 bases from J, the junction contained 15 bases not matched to a gene. The CDR3 sequence is 20 residues long. Study-wide points: Collection of samples was limited to blood; tissue repertoires likely differ.

A 200 ng quantity of DNA, 32,000 or so T cell genomes, went into the sorted-subset replicate PCRs. This table comes from immunoSEQ multiplex PCR, and its TCRdb copy is limited to in-frame clones, with some not included. The table includes over a million clones, approximately 98.5% detected once. This clonotype was obtained from a young man in good health. The chain joins TRBV6-4 to TRBJ2-2; 10 bases are shared with TRBD1. The source material was naive CD4+ T cells sorted from blood. Indicated subset: CD45RA+ positively selected. CDR3 in amino acids: CASSSSGGQGGYANTGELFF. CDR3 bases: TGTGCCAGCAGTTCTAGCGGAGGACAGGGGGGTTACGCGAACACCGGGGAGCTGTTTTTT.